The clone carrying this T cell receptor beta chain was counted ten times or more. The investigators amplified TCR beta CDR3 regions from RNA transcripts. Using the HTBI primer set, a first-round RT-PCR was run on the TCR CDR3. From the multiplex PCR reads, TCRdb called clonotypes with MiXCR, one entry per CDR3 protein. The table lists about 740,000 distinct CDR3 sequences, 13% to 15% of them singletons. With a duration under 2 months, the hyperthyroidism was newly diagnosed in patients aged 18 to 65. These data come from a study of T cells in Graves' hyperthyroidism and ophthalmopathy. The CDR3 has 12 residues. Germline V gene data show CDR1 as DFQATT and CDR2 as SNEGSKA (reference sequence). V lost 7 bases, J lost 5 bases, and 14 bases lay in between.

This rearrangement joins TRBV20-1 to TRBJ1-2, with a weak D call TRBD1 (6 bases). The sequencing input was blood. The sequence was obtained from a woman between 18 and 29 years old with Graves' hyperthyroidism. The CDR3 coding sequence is TGCAGTGTTCCCGGTCAGGGGTATGGCTACACCTTC. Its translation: CSVPGQGYGYTF.